A selection of T cell receptor beta chains follows, all from one sample in a study of cytomegalovirus exposure and HLA in healthy donors. Only in-frame clones appear in the TCRdb table, and some are missing; sequencing was by immunoSEQ multiplex PCR. The profile shows some 120,000 clones, about four fifths of them singletons. The material sequenced was PBMCs. These receptors were collected from a woman between 35 and 50 years old in good health and CMV-seronegative. The CDR3 runs from the conserved cysteine through the conserved F or W. A D gene is named only where the DNA matches it firmly. For some rows the clone size is stated as once, few or many, or as a class when expanded; others skip it.

15	TRBV5-1	NA	TRBJ1-4	TRBD1	CASSPAGTGVEKLFF	TGCGCCAGCAGCCCAGCCGGGACAGGGGTTGAAAAACTGTTTTTT
15	TRBV5-1	NA	TRBJ2-1	TRBD2	CASSSSGEGPNEQFF	TGCGCCAGCAGCTCTTCGGGGGAGGGCCCGAATGAGCAGTTCTTC
15	TRBV6-6	once	TRBJ1-1	TRBD1	CASRALTGLNTEAFF	TGTGCCAGCAGAGCCCTGACAGGGCTGAACACTGAAGCTTTCTTT
13	TRBV6-1	NA	TRBJ2-5	NA	CASSPSWLETQYF	TGTGCCAGCAGCCCTAGCTGGCTGGAGACCCAGTACTTC
15	TRBV30	few	TRBJ2-5	NA	CAWSTLGGLGETQYF	TGTGCCTGGAGCACCTTGGGGGGGCTGGGAGAGACCCAGTACTTC
13	TRBV7-2	NA	TRBJ1-1	NA	CVSTLTGSTEAFF	TGTGTCAGCACCCTAACAGGGTCCACTGAAGCTTTCTTT
17	TRBV5-6	NA	TRBJ2-6	TRBD1	CASSLSGQGSGANVLTF	TGTGCCAGCAGCCTCTCGGGACAGGGGTCTGGGGCCAACGTCCTGACTTTC
15	TRBV5-4	NA	TRBJ1-1	NA	CASSLGQGWNTEAFF	TGTGCCAGCAGCTTGGGTCAGGGTTGGAACACTGAAGCTTTCTTT
10	TRBV29-1	NA	TRBJ1-3	NA	CSASSGSIYF	TGCAGCGCTTCATCAGGCTCCATATATTTT
14	TRBV6-5	NA	TRBJ2-3	TRBD1	CASSLGQPTDTQYF	TGTGCCAGCAGCCTGGGACAGCCCACAGATACGCAGTATTTT
15	TRBV28	few	TRBJ1-6	TRBD1	CASRVRDRGTAPLHF	TGTGCCAGCAGGGTACGGGACAGGGGCACGGCACCCCTCCACTTT
15	TRBV28	NA	TRBJ1-2	NA	CASSPSDSNWGGYTF	TGTGCCAGCAGTCCCTCGGACTCCAACTGGGGAGGCTACACCTTC
14	TRBV30	NA	TRBJ2-7	NA	CAWRPPYLNTIPAF	TGTGCCTGGAGACCCCCATACCTTAACACTATCCCCGCTTTC
13	TRBV6-5	few	TRBJ1-1	NA	CASWDYNSGIPFF	TGTGCCAGCTGGGACTATAACTCAGGGATACCTTTCTTT
13	TRBV7-9	NA	TRBJ2-7	TRBD1	CASNRGDSYEQYF	TGTGCCAGCAACAGGGGTGACTCCTACGAGCAGTACTTC
19	TRBV5-1	NA	TRBJ2-1	TRBD2	CASSFQGTGTSLRTSEQFF	TGCGCCAGCAGCTTCCAGGGAACCGGGACTAGCCTGCGTACAAGTGAGCAGTTCTTC
17	TRBV25-1	NA	TRBJ2-3	TRBD1	CASSEASRGLSTDTQYF	TGTGCCAGCAGTGAAGCCTCCAGGGGGCTCTCCACAGATACGCAGTATTTT
16	TRBV7-9	NA	TRBJ1-4	TRBD1	CASHPDRGRPNEKLFF	TGTGCCAGCCACCCGGACAGGGGGCGGCCTAATGAAAAACTGTTTTTT
15	TRBV5-1	NA	TRBJ1-1	NA	CASSLVMAGGTEAFF	TGCGCCAGCAGCTTGGTGATGGCGGGGGGGACTGAAGCTTTCTTT
14	TRBV30	NA	TRBJ1-1	TRBD1	CAWRETGTADEAFF	TGTGCCTGGAGAGAAACCGGGACAGCCGATGAAGCTTTCTTT
14	TRBV30	NA	TRBJ2-7	NA	CAWAVQGISYEQYF	TGTGCCTGGGCGGTACAGGGTATCTCCTACGAGCAGTACTTC
14	TRBV2	NA	TRBJ2-7	TRBD1	CARGPQTGSYEQYF	TGTGCCAGGGGGCCCCAGACAGGGAGCTACGAGCAGTACTTC
18	TRBV12-1	once	TRBJ2-3	NA	CASSFTSGTRKSTDTQYF	TGTGCCAGCAGCTTTACGTCCGGGACTAGAAAGAGCACAGATACGCAGTATTTT
16	TRBV27	NA	TRBJ2-6	NA	CASRRKDSPGANVLTF	TGTGCCAGCCGCCGGAAAGACAGTCCTGGGGCCAACGTCCTGACTTTC
14	TRBV11-2	NA	TRBJ2-7	TRBD1	CASSLGDSSYEQYF	TGTGCCAGCAGCTTGGGGGACAGCTCCTACGAGCAGTACTTC
16	TRBV5-3	NA	TRBJ2-1	TRBD2	CARRKGTSGGPNEQFF	TGTGCCAGAAGGAAAGGGACTAGCGGAGGCCCCAATGAGCAGTTCTTC
15	TRBV5-6	few	TRBJ1-6	TRBD1	CASSLGRGNNSPLHF	TGTGCCAGCAGCTTAGGCAGGGGGAATAATTCACCCCTCCACTTT
13	TRBV10-1	NA	TRBJ2-7	TRBD1	CASSGDSSYEQYF	TGCGCCAGCAGTGGGGACAGCTCCTACGAGCAGTACTTC
20	TRBV28	NA	TRBJ1-1	NA	CASSLSRRVRGGSRDTEAFF	TGTGCCAGCAGTTTGTCGCGTCGAGTTCGGGGGGGCAGTAGGGACACTGAAGCTTTCTTT
16	TRBV9	NA	TRBJ1-2	NA	CASSGGGAGTNYGYTF	TGTGCCAGCAGCGGCGGGGGGGCAGGTACTAACTATGGCTACACCTTC
13	TRBV6-1	once	TRBJ1-5	NA	CASRLDSNQPQHF	TGTGCCAGCAGGCTAGACAGCAATCAGCCCCAGCATTTT
15	TRBV7-2	NA	TRBJ1-3	NA	CASSLDGSRPDTIYF	TGTGCCAGCAGCTTAGACGGGAGTCGGCCCGACACCATATATTTT
19	TRBV14	NA	TRBJ1-6	NA	CASSLKGQYLSSHNSPLHF	TGTGCCAGCAGCCTAAAAGGACAGTATCTGAGCTCCCATAATTCACCCCTCCACTTT
15	TRBV7-9	NA	TRBJ2-3	TRBD1	CASSYRDRATDTQYF	TGTGCCAGCAGTTACCGGGACAGGGCGACAGATACGCAGTATTTT
15	TRBV10-1	NA	TRBJ2-4	NA	CASSEGQGHSNIQYF	TGCGCCAGCAGTGAGGGGCAGGGGCATTCAAACATTCAGTACTTC
14	TRBV18	NA	TRBJ1-1	TRBD1	CASSTQGANTEAFF	TGTGCCAGCTCCACCCAGGGGGCTAACACTGAAGCTTTCTTT
15	TRBV5-1	NA	TRBJ2-1	TRBD2	CASSLTSGSLDEQFF	TGCGCCAGCAGCTTAACTAGCGGGAGTTTGGATGAGCAGTTCTTC
19	TRBV18	NA	TRBJ1-1	TRBD1	CASSLITGGVSRSDTEAFF	TGTGCCAGCTCACTAATAACAGGGGGCGTTTCTCGATCGGACACTGAAGCTTTCTTT
14	TRBV6-5	NA	TRBJ2-3	NA	CASSRAVPRDTQYF	TGTGCCAGCAGCCGCGCGGTGCCGAGAGATACGCAGTATTTT
13	TRBV6-1	NA	TRBJ1-5	TRBD1	CASSTGQNQPQHF	TGTGCCAGCAGTACGGGACAGAATCAGCCCCAGCATTTT
14	TRBV4-2	NA	TRBJ1-2	NA	CASSQGGGPIGYTF	TGTGCCAGCAGCCAAGGCGGGGGACCGATTGGCTACACCTTC
15	TRBV10-1	NA	TRBJ2-1	NA	CASSESGGANNEQFF	TGCGCCAGTAGTGAAAGTGGGGGGGCAAACAATGAGCAGTTCTTC
14	TRBV7-2	NA	TRBJ2-2	NA	CASSFSPGTGELFF	TGTGCCAGCAGCTTCAGTCCGGGCACCGGGGAGCTGTTTTTT
12	TRBV6-1	once	TRBJ2-3	NA	CASSEDSDTQYF	TGTGCCAGCAGTGAAGACTCAGATACGCAGTATTTT
14	TRBV7-9	NA	TRBJ1-4	NA	CASSFLQVNEKLFF	TGTGCCAGCAGCTTCCTACAGGTTAATGAAAAACTGTTTTTT
16	TRBV7-9	NA	TRBJ2-1	TRBD2	CASSPTTSGRVNEQFF	TGTGCCAGCAGCCCCACGACTAGCGGGAGAGTCAATGAGCAGTTCTTC
15	TRBV6-5	NA	TRBJ2-5	NA	CASSYSSLPGETQYF	TGTGCCAGCAGTTACTCGAGTCTCCCGGGAGAGACCCAGTACTTC
16	TRBV5-1	NA	TRBJ2-2	NA	CASSRPGGANTGELFF	TGCGCCAGCAGCCGCCCCGGGGGAGCGAACACCGGGGAGCTGTTTTTT
15	TRBV7-8	NA	TRBJ2-1	NA	CASSLMGGQYNEQFF	TGTGCCAGCAGCCTCATGGGGGGGCAGTACAATGAGCAGTTCTTC
13	TRBV30	once	TRBJ1-6	NA	CAWSMVDNSPLHF	TGTGCCTGGAGTATGGTAGATAATTCACCCCTCCACTTT
14	TRBV6-6	once	TRBJ1-2	NA	CASTIRTEAYGYTF	TGTGCCAGCACCATACGGACGGAGGCCTATGGCTACACCTTC
13	TRBV10-3	NA	TRBJ2-1	TRBD2	CAISSGGLNEQFF	TGTGCCATCAGTTCGGGGGGGCTCAATGAGCAGTTCTTC
18	TRBV7-6	few	TRBJ2-1	TRBD2	CASSLVTPTSGGLNEQFF	TGTGCCAGCAGCTTAGTTACGCCGACTAGCGGGGGGCTAAATGAGCAGTTCTTC
16	TRBV7-2	NA	TRBJ2-1	TRBD1	CASSVRQGVSYNEQFF	TGTGCCAGCAGCGTACGACAGGGGGTCTCCTACAATGAGCAGTTCTTC